A selection of T cell receptor beta chains follows, all from one sample in a study of blood T cells in healthy people across ages. TCRdb independently ran MiXCR on the 5' RACE reads; one entry per CDR3 protein. Seen here are over 750,000 distinct CDR3 sequences, 20% to 25% observed once, and the top ten hold 9.4%. The sample also formed part of further work on T cells of mothers and their children.

Sequencing used blood. These receptors were taken from a boy between 10 and 17 years old in good health. Both conserved end residues are part of each CDR3. Each record gives: J gene, V gene, clone size, CDR3 length, D gene, CDR3 protein, CDR3 DNA. D genes are given only for firm matches. Clone size, where shown, is once, few, many, or a class for clones that have expanded.

TRBJ1-2	TRBV7-9	-	15	-	CASSLADGTNYGYTF	TGTGCCAGCAGCCTGGCGGACGGTACTAACTATGGCTACACCTTC
TRBJ2-7	TRBV5-1	-	14	TRBD2	CASNGGTSAYEQYF	TGCGCCAGCAATGGAGGGACTAGCGCCTACGAGCAGTACTTC
TRBJ1-4	TRBV6-6	-	14	-	CASSGRRDGEKLFF	TGTGCCAGCAGTGGGAGGAGGGACGGTGAAAAACTGTTTTTT
TRBJ2-5	TRBV15	-	12	-	CATRRGPETQYF	TGTGCCACCCGCCGGGGACCAGAGACCCAGTACTTC
TRBJ2-5	TRBV5-1	many	13	-	CASSSARGETQYF	TGCGCCAGCAGCTCGGCCCGTGGGGAGACCCAGTACTTC
TRBJ1-1	TRBV7-9	-	14	-	CASSLVRENTEAFF	TGCGCCAGCAGCTTAGTCAGAGAGAACACTGAAGCTTTCTTT
TRBJ2-1	TRBV5-1	many	14	TRBD1	CASSFQGAYNEQFF	TGTGCCAGCAGTTTTCAGGGGGCTTACAATGAGCAGTTCTTC
TRBJ2-7	TRBV7-2	-	16	-	CASSLEGSTLSYEQYF	TGTGCCAGCAGCTTAGAAGGCAGCACCTTATCCTACGAGCAGTACTTC
TRBJ2-3	TRBV7-9	-	16	TRBD2	CASTSLAGGVLDTQYF	TGTGCCAGCACCTCGTTAGCGGGGGGAGTGTTGGATACGCAGTATTTT
TRBJ2-7	TRBV19	many	12	-	CASSIGAYEQYF	TGTGCCAGTAGTATCGGGGCCTACGAGCAGTACTTC
TRBJ2-5	TRBV10-3	few	15	-	CAISERRGAGEAQYF	TGTGCCATCAGTGAGAGGAGAGGGGCAGGGGAGGCCCAGTACTTC
TRBJ1-1	TRBV14	-	13	-	CASSQDLRGAAFF	TGTGCCAGCAGCCAAGATTTAAGGGGTGCAGCTTTCTTT
TRBJ2-5	TRBV10-3	once	14	TRBD2	CAIRGTSGRNEHFF	TGTGCCATCAGAGGGACTAGCGGGAGGAATGAGCATTTCTTC
TRBJ1-5	TRBV24-1	-	13	-	CATSESTNQPQHF	TGTGCCACCAGTGAAAGCACGAATCAGCCCCAGCATTTT
TRBJ2-2	TRBV12-3/TRBV12-4	many	15	TRBD2	CASSFLREETGELFF	TGTGCCAGCAGTTTTTTGCGGGAGGAGACCGGGGAGCTGTTTTTT
TRBJ2-1	TRBV5-6	-	15	TRBD2	CASSSTSEKSNEQFF	TGTGCCAGCAGCTCGACTAGCGAAAAGAGCAATGAGCAGTTCTTC
TRBJ2-1	TRBV10-3	few	15	-	CATGEDFQIYNEQFF	TGTGCCACGGGCGAGGATTTTCAAATCTACAATGAGCAGTTCTTC
TRBJ2-5	TRBV7-2	-	16	-	CASSLVSPGATGTQYF	TGTGCCAGCAGCTTAGTATCCCCGGGCGCGACGGGGACCCAGTACTTC
TRBJ2-5	TRBV5-1	few	14	-	CASSLNRARETQYF	TGCGCCAGCAGCTTAAACAGGGCCCGAGAGACCCAGTACTTC
TRBJ2-1	TRBV6-2/TRBV6-3	once	12	-	CASSTNYNEQFF	TGTGCCAGCAGTACTAACTACAATGAGCAGTTCTTC
TRBJ2-7	TRBV5-1	-	18	-	CASSLTTNRDGISYEQYF	TGCGCCAGCAGCCTGACAACTAACCGGGACGGAATCTCCTACGAGCAGTACTTC
TRBJ2-1	TRBV14	-	15	-	CASKQGQSDFNEQFF	TGTGCCAGCAAGCAGGGTCAATCGGACTTCAATGAGCAGTTCTTC
TRBJ2-5	TRBV24-1	few	16	-	CATSETGRTDQETQYF	TGTGCCACCAGTGAGACGGGACGGACGGACCAAGAGACCCAGTACTTC
TRBJ1-4	TRBV6-1	few	14	-	CASTVGSTNEKLFF	TGTGCCAGCACCGTGGGGTCGACTAATGAAAAACTGTTTTTT
TRBJ2-7	TRBV7-2	few	13	-	CASSLAWSHEQYF	TGTGCCAGCAGCTTAGCGTGGTCCCACGAGCAGTACTTC
TRBJ1-2	TRBV2	-	11	-	CASSDVPLVTF	TGTGCCAGCAGTGACGTCCCCCTCGTCACCTTC
TRBJ2-7	TRBV28	few	16	-	CASSLRTFTEGYEQYF	TGTGCCAGCAGTTTACGCACCTTTACAGAGGGCTACGAGCAGTACTTC
TRBJ2-5	TRBV5-1	-	16	-	CASSFQGQRGPETQYF	TGCGCCAGCAGCTTCCAGGGACAGCGGGGACCGGAGACCCAGTACTTC
TRBJ2-7	TRBV12-3/TRBV12-4	few	14	TRBD2	CASSPGLAGWEQYF	TGTGCCAGCAGTCCAGGATTAGCGGGGTGGGAGCAGTACTTC
TRBJ2-5	TRBV13	few	14	-	CASSLGTKQETQYF	TGTGCCAGCAGCTTAGGGACAAAACAAGAGACCCAGTACTTC
TRBJ1-1	TRBV7-9	few	15	-	CASSLPSAMNTEAFF	TGTGCCAGCAGCTTACCGAGCGCTATGAACACTGAAGCTTTCTTT
TRBJ1-3	TRBV4-3	-	19	-	CASSQEIVTYRATGNTIYF	TGCGCCAGCAGCCAAGAAATTGTAACGTACAGGGCGACTGGAAACACCATATATTTT
TRBJ2-5	TRBV20-1	-	16	TRBD1	CSATGTGGYTRKTQYF	TGCAGTGCTACCGGGACAGGGGGGTACACACGGAAGACCCAGTACTTC
TRBJ2-7	TRBV20-1	few	17	TRBD2	CSATGALAGVLTYEQYF	TGCAGTGCCACGGGCGCCCTAGCGGGAGTGTTGACTTACGAGCAGTACTTC
TRBJ1-2	TRBV21-1	-	13	-	CASSIGDPAGYTF	TGTGCCAGCAGCATAGGGGATCCTGCGGGCTACACCTTC
TRBJ2-5	TRBV5-6	-	15	-	CASSLVGRDEQTQYF	TGTGCCAGCAGCTTAGTGGGTCGGGACGAACAGACCCAGTACTTC
TRBJ2-7	TRBV4-1	-	16	-	CASSQVDTGTLYEQYF	TGCGCCAGCAGCCAAGTAGATACCGGCACCCTCTACGAGCAGTACTTC
TRBJ2-7	TRBV9	few	14	TRBD2	CASSVGGISYEQYF	TGTGCCAGCAGCGTGGGGGGGATCTCCTACGAGCAGTACTTC
TRBJ2-5	TRBV3-1	few	15	-	CASNPLFGAQETQYF	TGTGCCAGCAACCCTCTCTTCGGGGCTCAAGAGACCCAGTACTTC
TRBJ1-1	TRBV29-1	-	14	-	CSAPYPWASTEAFF	TGCAGCGCCCCCTATCCCTGGGCCTCTACTGAAGCTTTCTTT
TRBJ2-2	TRBV15	few	17	-	CATSKTGRQLRSGELFF	TGTGCCACCAGCAAAACAGGACGTCAACTACGGTCCGGGGAGCTGTTTTTT
TRBJ2-5	TRBV6-2/TRBV6-3	-	13	-	CASSYGDVVGQYF	TGTGCCAGCAGTTACGGGGACGTGGTCGGGCAGTACTTC
TRBJ2-2	TRBV12-3/TRBV12-4	-	15	TRBD2	CASTRTSPPYGELFF	TGTGCCAGCACCCGGACTAGCCCACCTTACGGGGAGCTGTTTTTT
TRBJ2-1	TRBV11-2	few	15	-	CASSLGLGGHNEQFF	TGTGCCAGCAGCTTAGGACTAGGGGGTCACAATGAGCAGTTCTTC
TRBJ2-2	TRBV27	-	14	-	CASSFPARQGELFF	TGTGCCAGCAGTTTTCCGGCCCGACAGGGGGAGCTGTTTTTT
TRBJ2-3	TRBV28	-	16	-	CASSLTGTASTDTQYF	TGTGCCAGCAGTTTAACCGGGACTGCGAGCACAGATACGCAGTATTTT
TRBJ2-3	TRBV7-2	-	15	-	CASSRASGVADTQYF	TGTGCCAGCAGCCGCGCAAGCGGAGTGGCAGATACGCAGTATTTT
TRBJ2-2	TRBV12-3/TRBV12-4	-	14	-	CASSLVENTGELFF	TGTGCCAGCAGTTTGGTAGAGAACACCGGGGAGCTGTTTTTT
TRBJ2-2	TRBV29-1	-	11	-	CSVADTGELFF	TGCAGCGTGGCGGACACCGGGGAGCTGTTTTTT
TRBJ1-2	TRBV10-1	few	14	TRBD1	CASSERTGDYGYTF	TGCGCCAGCAGTGAGCGGACAGGGGACTATGGCTACACCTTC
TRBJ2-5	TRBV14	few	18	-	CASSHTRPEVAYQETQYF	TGTGCCAGCAGCCATACCCGGCCGGAGGTCGCGTACCAAGAGACCCAGTACTTC